Shown below are 16 T cell receptor beta chains from a single sample sequenced in a study of T cell changes during pregnancy in multiple sclerosis. Using immunoSEQ multiplex PCR, the repertoire was profiled, and TCRdb retains in-frame clones only, with some absent. In the table there are roughly 22,000 clones, approximately 90% of which are singletons. The specimen was CD4+ T cells from peripheral blood mononuclear cells, collected in the first trimester of pregnancy. The receptors shown here come from a female donor in good health, enrolled as a control in a pregnancy study.

This sequence joins TRBV5-1 and TRBJ2-3; TRBD1 aligns across 8 bases. V dropped 4 bases and J dropped 4; count of bases not matched to a gene: 5. The germline V gene has CDR1 SGHRS and CDR2 YFSETQ. The CDR3 has 14 amino acids. The CDR3 loop is CASSLDRASDTQYF. The CDR3 DNA follows: TGCGCCAGCAGCCTGGACAGGGCGTCAGATACGCAGTATTTT.

This sequence joins TRBV28 and TRBJ2-2; D is possibly TRBD2 (6 bases). The germline V gene has CDR1 MDHEN and CDR2 SYDVKM. This CDR3 is 15 amino acids long. The V end was cut by 6 bases, the J end by 3 bases, with 14 bases between. The CDR3 bases are TGTGCCAGCAGCTCGGCGGGGACTTACACCGGGGAGCTGTTTTTT. Translation gives CASSSAGTYTGELFF. Variable domain in full (rest from reference TRBV28 and TRBJ2-2): DVKVTQSSRYLVKRTGEKVFLECVQDMDHENMFWYRQDPGLGLRLIYFSYDVKMKEKGDIPEGYSVSREKKERFSLILESASTNQTSMYLCASSSAGTYTGELFFGEGSRLTVL.

The chain uses TRBV7-8 and TRBJ2-7; 7 positions match TRBD1. The CDR3 totals 16 residues. Per the germline V gene, CDR1 is SGHVS and CDR2 is FQNEAQ. The V gene end was trimmed by 5 bases and the J gene end by 4 bases; junction bases not matched to a gene: 14. CDR3 sequence: CASSNDRPGQTYEQYF. The DNA for the CDR3 is TGTGCCAGCAGCAACGACCGCCCGGGACAGACTTACGAGCAGTACTTC.

The chain recombines TRBV19 with TRBJ2-3; TRBD2 matches 9 bases. Trimming cost V 5 bases and J 4 bases; bases outside gene matches: 7. Germline V CDR1 and CDR2: LNHDA, SQIVND (reference sequence). The CDR3 has 15 amino acids. CDR3 in DNA: TGTGCCAGTAGTCTCGCGGGAGGGTGGGCAGATACGCAGTATTTT. Protein product: CASSLAGGWADTQYF.

This clone occurred a few times. This chain joins TRBV30 and TRBJ1-4; tentative D call: TRBD1 (5 bases). The CDR3 extends over 14 amino acids. V lost 4 bases to trimming and J lost 1 base, with 10 bases between them. CDR1 and CDR2 from the germline V gene are GTSNPN and SVGIG (reference sequence). As DNA, the CDR3 is TGTGCCTGGACCAAGGACATAACTAATGAAAAACTGTTTTTT. Protein product: CAWTKDITNEKLFF.

This clone has just one count. The V call is TRBV28, the J call TRBJ2-7, with 9 bases that match TRBD1. There are 13 residues in the CDR3. The V gene's germline CDR1 is MDHEN and CDR2 SYDVKM. V trimming: 7 bases; J trimming: 6 bases; junction bases outside the gene matches: 7. In DNA, the CDR3 is TGTGCCAGCAACCGGGACAGGGTTGGCGAGCAGTACTTC. Encoded protein: CASNRDRVGEQYF.

This chain connects TRBV12-5 to TRBJ1-5; TRBD1 is a possible D gene (5 bases). The CDR3 sequence is 12 residues long. V was pared by 6 bases and J by 6 bases, with 9 bases between. Per germline, CDR1 LGHNT and CDR2 FRNRAP. The CDR3 DNA reads TGTGCTAGTGGGGAGGGGCGTCAGCCCCAGCATTTT. Residues: CASGEGRQPQHF.

The chain links TRBV27 to TRBJ1-1, with a weak D call TRBD1 (6 bases). The CDR3 has 13 amino acids. Germline V gene lookup returns CDR1 MNHEY and CDR2 SMNVEV (reference sequence). V lost 3 bases to trimming and J lost 5 bases, with 10 bases between them. The CDR3 DNA reads TGTGCCAGCAGTTTCTACAGGGAAACTGAAGCTTTCTTT. This translates into CASSFYRETEAFF.

This clone has just one count. J is TRBJ2-1 and V is TRBV10-3, with TRBD1 matching 8 bases. The CDR3 contains 13 residues. V lost 8 bases, J lost 4 bases, and 4 bases stayed unmatched. Per germline, CDR1 ENHRY and CDR2 SYGVKD. CDR3 DNA: TGTGCCATCCGGGACAGGCTATACAATGAGCAGTTCTTC. This sequence encodes CAIRDRLYNEQFF.

The chain carries TRBV7-9 and TRBJ2-2; D is undetermined. With 8 bases removed from V and 5 bases from J, the gap between germline ends came to 6 bases. CDR3 size: 11 residues. The germline V gene has CDR1 SEHNR and CDR2 FQNEAQ (reference sequence). The CDR3 reads CASHRTGELFF. The DNA of the CDR3 is TGTGCCAGCCATCGGACCGGGGAGCTGTTTTTT. Together with reference TRBV7-9 and TRBJ2-2, the CDR3 gives the full variable domain: DTGVSQNPRHKITKRGQNVTFRCDPISEHNRLYWYRQTLGQGPEFLTYFQNEAQLEKSRLLSDRFSAERPKGSFSTLEIQRTEQGDSAMYLCASHRTGELFFGEGSRLTVL.

In DNA, the CDR3 is TGCGCCAGCAGCTTGGCCGGGACAGTGGGAGAGGAAAAACTGTTTTTT. It codes for CASSLAGTVGEEKLFF. The chain couples TRBV5-1 to TRBJ1-4; TRBD1 agrees at 7 bases. Looked up from germline, CDR1 is SGHRS and CDR2 is YFSETQ. This CDR3 has 16 amino acids. After removal of 0 bases from V and 8 bases from J, the junction contained 10 bases not matched to a gene.

This clone was observed a few times. The chain joins TRBV7-9 to TRBJ2-1, with 12 bases lining up with TRBD2. CDR1 and CDR2 (germline): SEHNR, FQNEAQ (reference sequence). V shed 4 bases, J shed 2 bases, and the junction held 0 bases outside the gene matches. The CDR3 consists of 15 residues. CDR3 sequence reads: CASSSSGGAYNEQFF. CDR3 nucleotide sequence: TGTGCCAGCAGCTCTAGCGGGGGGGCCTACAATGAGCAGTTCTTC.

The gene calls are TRBV13 and TRBJ2-2; TRBD1 matches 8 bases. The CDR3 sequence is 16 residues long. Germline V gene lookup returns CDR1 PRHDT and CDR2 FYEKMQ (reference sequence). V shed 3 bases and J 5 bases; nucleotides not matched to a gene: 8. In DNA form, the CDR3 reads TGTGCCAGCAGCTTTGGGCAGGGGGCAAGGACCGGGGAGCTGTTTTTT. Translated: CASSFGQGARTGELFF.

The chain is built from TRBV2 and TRBJ2-3, with TRBD1 matching 7 bases. CDR1 is SNHLY and CDR2 is FYNNEI in the germline V gene. The CDR3 extends over 15 amino acids. Trimming removed 4 bases from V and 3 bases from J; junction bases left unmatched: 7. CDR3 residues: CASSGEGAVTDTQYF. CDR3 nucleotides: TGTGCCAGCAGTGGCGAGGGGGCAGTGACAGATACGCAGTATTTT. The whole variable domain, filled in from reference TRBV2 and TRBJ2-3, reads EPEVTQTPSHQVTQMGQEVILRCVPISNHLYFYWYRQILGQKVEFLVSFYNNEISEKSEIFDDQFSVERPDGSNFTLKIRSTKLEDSAMYFCASSGEGAVTDTQYFGPGTRLTVL.

This chain connects TRBV2 to TRBJ2-7, with 9 nucleotides matching TRBD2. CDR1 SNHLY and CDR2 FYNNEI come from the germline V gene. With 7 bases clipped from V and 3 bases from J, the junction kept 7 bases outside the gene matches. The CDR3 sequence is 14 residues long. As DNA, the CDR3 is TGTGCCAGCACTACGGGACTAGCCCACTACGAGCAGTACTTC. Translated: CASTTGLAHYEQYF.

The chain is built from TRBV7-9 and TRBJ2-1; 8 bases are shared with TRBD1. From germline, CDR1 is SEHNR and CDR2 FQNEAQ (reference sequence). This CDR3 spans 14 amino acids. V shed 6 bases and J 4 bases; nucleotides not matched to a gene: 5. The CDR3 DNA sequence: TGTGCCAGCAGGGGGGACAGGAGGTACAATGAGCAGTTCTTC. This gives the protein CASRGDRRYNEQFF.